The T cell receptor beta chain under discussion was sequenced for a study of cytotoxic CD8 clonotypes in ibrutinib-treated CLL. PBMCs that had been cryopreserved were the source of roughly 2.2 micrograms of genomic DNA for TCR beta libraries. The CDR3 contains 13 residues. The germline V gene encodes CDR1 MNHEY and CDR2 SMNVEV (reference sequence). The V and J ends lost 2 bases and 4 bases respectively, with 8 bases between them. Generated by immunoSEQ multiplex PCR, the TCRdb table keeps only in-frame clones and is missing some. The sample has 100,000 to 150,000 clones; over 75% are singletons. The V call is TRBV27, the J call TRBJ2-5, with TRBD2 as a possible D gene (6 bases). The sample consisted of PBMCs, taken after 24 months of ibrutinib treatment. This clonotype originated in a human donor with chronic lymphocytic leukemia. The DNA for the CDR3 is TGTGCCAGCAGTTTACAGCGGGCAGAGACCCAGTACTTC. Its translation: CASSLQRAETQYF.